One sample yielded the 29 T cell receptor beta chains listed below, sequenced in a study of cytomegalovirus exposure and HLA in healthy donors (dated by TCRdb to about 2017). The receptor library was made with the immunoSEQ multiplex PCR assay. The multiplex PCR relied on a mix of 60 forward primers for TCR Vbeta segments and 13 reverse primers for TCR Jbeta segments. The immuneACCESS repertoire file appears here via TCRdb, limited to in-frame rearrangements. These files lack a portion of the clones; in checked studies, under half of the deficit traces to unresolved V genes, and the cause of the others is not known. This sample is represented by some 200,000 clones; approximately 78% of them were singletons. The ten top clones hold about 1.7% of the sample. What was sequenced was PBMCs. These receptors all come from a woman under 30 in good health and CMV-seronegative.

The chain has TRBV28 and TRBJ2-2; a weak D match, TRBD2 (5 bases). The length of the CDR3 is 15 residues. Germline CDR1 MDHEN, CDR2 SYDVKM. V lost 6 bases and J lost 3, with 14 bases in between. The CDR3 DNA follows: TGTGCCAGCAGCAGTGTGGAGGAGGACACCGGGGAGCTGTTTTTT. It yields the protein CASSSVEEDTGELFF. Filled out from reference TRBV28 and TRBJ2-2, the complete variable domain reads DVKVTQSSRYLVKRTGEKVFLECVQDMDHENMFWYRQDPGLGLRLIYFSYDVKMKEKGDIPEGYSVSREKKERFSLILESASTNQTSMYLCASSSVEEDTGELFFGEGSRLTVL.

This clone is a singleton in its sample. CDR3 in DNA: TGTGCCTGGAGTACAGGGAGGGTGGGTCAGCCCCAGCATTTT. Encoded protein: CAWSTGRVGQPQHF. The chain has TRBV30 and TRBJ1-5; D perhaps matches TRBD1 (6 bases). Looked up from germline, CDR1 is GTSNPN and CDR2 is SVGIG (reference sequence). The CDR3 contains 14 residues. Trimming took 2 bases from V and 6 from J, leaving 14 bases between them.

The gene calls are TRBV5-4 and TRBJ1-2, with D maybe TRBD1 (6 bases). Germline values: CDR1 SGHNT, CDR2 YYREEE (reference sequence). Trimming cost V 4 bases and J 4 bases, with 14 bases left between them. The CDR3 has 14 residues. CDR3 amino acids: CASSPQGTSYGYTF. CDR3 DNA: TGTGCCAGCAGCCCCCAGGGGACATCCTATGGCTACACCTTC.

This clone was observed a few times. This rearrangement joins TRBV6-5 to TRBJ2-7; D is ambiguous. CDR3 size: 13 residues. CDR1 and CDR2 from the germline V gene are MNHEY and SVGAGI. Trimming took 4 bases from V and 4 from J, leaving 11 bases between them. CDR3 DNA sequence: TGTGCCAGCAGTTCAGGAAACAGTTACGAGCAGTACTTC. As protein: CASSSGNSYEQYF.

The chain joins TRBV6-6 to TRBJ1-4; 8 bases align to TRBD1. The CDR3 loop spans 16 amino acids. CDR1 MNHNY and CDR2 SVGAGI come from the germline V gene (reference sequence). The ends lost 7 bases at V and 4 bases at J; junction bases unmatched: 11. CDR3 nucleotide sequence: TGTGCCAGCAAATTCCGGACAGGGAGCAATAATGAAAAACTGTTTTTT. It encodes CASKFRTGSNNEKLFF.

This chain uses TRBV11-3 with TRBJ2-3, with D perhaps TRBD2 (7 bases). Germline CDR1 SGHNT, CDR2 YENEEA. V lost 2 bases to trimming and J lost 6 bases, with 24 bases between them. The length of the CDR3 is 18 residues. CDR3: CASSLITAGAGVKDTQYF. CDR3 coding DNA: TGTGCCAGCAGCTTAATAACCGCGGGGGCGGGAGTTAAGGATACGCAGTATTTT.

This clone turned up a few times. V and J are TRBV10-3 and TRBJ1-1; the D is unclear. CDR1 and CDR2 (germline): ENHRY, SYGVKD. This CDR3 comprises 14 residues. Trimming pared 5 bases from V and 5 bases from J, leaving 15 bases between. The chain's CDR3 is CAISRTGIGTEAFF. The CDR3 DNA reads as TGTGCCATCAGTCGAACGGGGATTGGGACTGAAGCTTTCTTT.

This clone was picked up one time. V is TRBV5-1 and J is TRBJ2-7; the match to TRBD2 covers 10 bases. Germline CDR1 SGHRS, CDR2 YFSETQ. The CDR3 spans 15 residues. After removal of 1 base from V and 2 bases from J, the junction contained 3 bases not matched to a gene. For the CDR3, the DNA is TGCGCCAGCAGCTTGAGCGGGAGGGGAGCCTACGAGCAGTACTTC. Translated: CASSLSGRGAYEQYF. Variable domain in full (rest from reference TRBV5-1 and TRBJ2-7): KAGVTQTPRYLIKTRGQQVTLSCSPISGHRSVSWYQQTPGQGLQFLFEYFSETQRNKGNFPGRFSGRQFSNSRSEMNVSTLELGDSALYLCASSLSGRGAYEQYFGPGTRLTVT.

The J gene is TRBJ2-5, the V gene TRBV18; D remains ambiguous. V dropped 3 bases and J dropped 1 base, with 6 bases sitting between them. Germline V gene sequence: CDR1 KGHSH, CDR2 LQKENI. CDR3 size: 13 residues. The CDR3 DNA reads TGTGCCAGCTCACCCTCACTCCAAGAGACCCAGTACTTC. This gives the protein CASSPSLQETQYF.

This chain joins TRBV4-3 and TRBJ2-1; D possibly corresponds to TRBD2 (5 bases). Trimming pared 0 bases from V and 8 bases from J, leaving 14 bases between. CDR1 is LGHNA and CDR2 is YSLEER in the germline V gene. CDR3 size: 15 residues. The CDR3 DNA follows: TGCGCCAGCAGCCAAGATGGTAGCGCCAATCATGAGCAGTTCTTC. It encodes CASSQDGSANHEQFF.

This clone was counted once. The chain recombines TRBV9 with TRBJ2-5; possible D gene TRBD1, 6 bases. Germline lookup yields CDR1 SGDLS and CDR2 YYNGEE. This CDR3 has 14 amino acids. Trimming took off 4 bases at V and 3 bases at J, with 13 bases between the two ends. CDR3 loop: CASSQSGQKETQYF. The CDR3 bases are TGTGCCAGCAGCCAGAGCGGACAGAAAGAGACCCAGTACTTC.

This clone was seen only a few times. The chain has TRBV2 and TRBJ1-5, with 8 nucleotides matching TRBD1. The CDR3 is 15 residues long. The J segment lost 2 bases and the V segment lost 6 bases, leaving 6 bases of the junction unmatched. From germline, CDR1 is SNHLY and CDR2 FYNNEI. The CDR3 loop is CASSLDRGGNQPQHF. Written as DNA, the CDR3 is TGTGCCAGCAGCCTCGACAGGGGTGGCAATCAGCCCCAGCATTTT.

The CDR3 DNA reads TGTGCCAGCAGCCTGGAACTAGCGGGGCCTCAGCCAACTACATACGAGCAGTACGTC. It translates to CASSLELAGPQPTTYEQYV. The rearrangement links TRBV14 to TRBJ2-7, with TRBD2 matching over 10 bases. Trimming cost V 4 bases and J 4 bases; bases outside gene matches: 19. The CDR3 has 19 residues. Looked up from germline, CDR1 is SGHDN and CDR2 is FVKESK.

The rearrangement joins TRBV19 to TRBJ1-4, with 7 bases fitting TRBD1. Germline V gene lookup returns CDR1 LNHDA and CDR2 SQIVND (reference sequence). V dropped 4 bases and J dropped 5; count of bases not matched to a gene: 16. This CDR3 has 18 amino acids. CDR3 protein: CASSTGTALGGANEKLFF. CDR3 sequence (DNA): TGTGCCAGTAGTACTGGGACAGCCCTCGGCGGAGCGAATGAAAAACTGTTTTTT.

This chain connects TRBV27 to TRBJ2-3, with D maybe TRBD2 (6 bases). The CDR3 sequence is 16 residues long. The V gene lost 3 bases and the J gene lost 3 bases, with 16 bases spanning the gap. Germline V CDR1 and CDR2: MNHEY, SMNVEV (reference sequence). The CDR3: CASSFLDGGSTDTQYF. DNA for the CDR3: TGTGCCAGCAGTTTCTTAGACGGGGGTTCGACAGATACGCAGTATTTT.

This clone was counted a few times. V gene TRBV7-8 combines with J gene TRBJ2-2; TRBD2 might be the D (5 bases). Germline values: CDR1 SGHVS, CDR2 FQNEAQ. The CDR3 spans 16 residues. The germline V and J ends were trimmed by 0 bases and 2 bases, with 10 bases remaining between them. The CDR3, as DNA: TGTGCCAGCAGCTTAGCTCTAGCAATAAACACCGGGGAGCTGTTTTTT. Protein: CASSLALAINTGELFF.

The V and J genes are TRBV28 and TRBJ2-7; D is possibly TRBD1 (8 bases). CDR3 length equals 18 residues. V lost 7 bases, J lost 3 bases, and 28 bases lay in between. Looked up from germline, CDR1 is MDHEN and CDR2 is SYDVKM. The chain's CDR3 is CASTPGGQAPPMNYEQYF. CDR3 nucleotides: TGTGCCAGCACCCCGGGGGGACAGGCACCCCCGATGAACTACGAGCAGTACTTC.

In this sample, this clone turned up a few times. This chain links TRBV11-2 with TRBJ2-2; 12 nucleotides align to TRBD2. V was pared by 10 bases and J by 5 bases, with 8 bases of the junction left unmatched. Per the germline V gene, CDR1 is SGHAT and CDR2 is FQNNGV. This CDR3 is 15 amino acids long. The CDR3 protein is CATLLAGGRTGELFF. The CDR3 DNA follows: TGTGCCACCCTACTAGCGGGAGGAAGAACCGGGGAGCTGTTTTTT.

This clone was picked up a small number of times. The genes are TRBV19 and TRBJ2-1, with D possibly TRBD1 on 6 matching bases. Germline-derived CDR1 and CDR2 are LNHDA and SQIVND (reference sequence). Trimming pared 6 bases from V and 4 bases from J, leaving 10 bases between. This CDR3 contains 13 residues. CDR3 protein: CASSRTEYNEQFF. The DNA for the CDR3 is TGTGCCAGTAGCAGGACAGAATACAATGAGCAGTTCTTC.

The chain uses TRBV6-5 and TRBJ2-1, with D perhaps matching TRBD2 (6 bases). The CDR3 has 12 amino acids. Between the trimmed V and J ends, which lost 4 bases and 8 bases, there was a span of 9 bases. In germline, CDR1 is MNHEY, CDR2 SVGAGI. This CDR3 reads CASSSTRDEQFF. For the CDR3, the DNA is TGTGCCAGCAGTTCGACTAGAGATGAGCAGTTCTTC.

The chain recombines TRBV4-3 with TRBJ2-1, with 8 bases that match TRBD2. The V segment lost 5 bases and the J segment 7 bases; nucleotides outside the gene matches: 10. The CDR3 has 15 residues. The germline V gene encodes CDR1 LGHNA and CDR2 YSLEER. In nucleotides, the CDR3 is TGCGCCAGCAGCTTCTTAGCGGGATCTCTTAATGAGCAGTTCTTC. It codes for CASSFLAGSLNEQFF.

This chain links TRBV19 with TRBJ2-6; 9 bases are a match to TRBD1. After removal of 5 bases from V and 4 bases from J, the junction contained 3 bases not matched to a gene. Germline CDR1 reads LNHDA; CDR2 reads SQIVND (reference sequence). CDR3 length: 15 amino acids. CDR3 loop: CASSGTGKGANVLTF. CDR3 DNA: TGTGCCAGTAGTGGGACAGGGAAGGGGGCCAACGTCCTGACTTTC.

The gene calls are TRBV7-8 and TRBJ2-1, with D unresolved. The CDR3 totals 12 residues. Deletions cut 2 bases from V and 6 bases from J, with 5 bases between. Germline V gene lookup returns CDR1 SGHVS and CDR2 FQNEAQ. The CDR3 region has the DNA TGTGCCAGCAGCTTACTTCCCAATGAGCAGTTCTTC. Residues: CASSLLPNEQFF.

This rearrangement joins TRBV9 to TRBJ1-4; D ambiguous. In germline, CDR1 is SGDLS, CDR2 YYNGEE. V shed 3 bases and J shed 0 bases, with 9 bases lying between them. This CDR3 is built from 15 residues. The DNA for the CDR3 is TGTGCCAGCAGCGGGCAGGATTCAACTAATGAAAAACTGTTTTTT. The encoded protein is CASSGQDSTNEKLFF.

As for this clone: This specimen includes other DNA sequences encoding the same CDR3. The rearrangement uses TRBV27 and TRBJ1-1; D possibly corresponds to TRBD1 (6 bases). This CDR3 is 15 amino acids long. Germline CDR1 reads MNHEY; CDR2 reads SMNVEV (reference sequence). The V end lost 6 bases, the J end lost 5 bases, and 19 bases lay between the germline ends. The CDR3 spells CASRDNRELRTEAFF. The CDR3 coding sequence is TGTGCCAGCAGGGACAACAGGGAATTAAGGACTGAAGCTTTCTTT.

This chain joins TRBV11-2 and TRBJ1-1, with D tentatively TRBD1 (5 bases). Germline V gives CDR1 SGHAT, CDR2 FQNNGV. CDR3 length equals 13 residues. The V end was cut by 2 bases, the J end by 7 bases, with 11 bases between. In DNA form, the CDR3 reads TGTGCCAGCAGCTTAAGCCAGGGCCTTGAAGCTTTCTTT. Residues: CASSLSQGLEAFF.

The count of this clone is one. This sequence joins TRBV4-3 and TRBJ1-2, with D tentatively TRBD1 (5 bases). The CDR3 consists of 14 residues. V lost 2 bases and J lost 3, with 10 bases in between. The germline gives CDR1 LGHNA, CDR2 YSLEER. The CDR3: CASSQPGIDYGYTF. The CDR3 DNA sequence: TGCGCCAGCAGCCAACCAGGGATTGACTATGGCTACACCTTC.

The CDR3 DNA follows: TGTGCCAGCAGCTTAGGGGGTAATAGAAACACCATATATTTT. The encoded protein is CASSLGGNRNTIYF. The J gene is TRBJ1-3, the V gene TRBV5-6, with D perhaps TRBD1 (6 bases). Germline V gene lookup returns CDR1 SGHDT and CDR2 YYEEEE. The V and J ends lost 2 bases and 5 bases respectively, with 11 bases between them. The CDR3 length is 14 residues.

CDR3 loop: CASSWFSGSSQETQYF. The DNA for the CDR3 is TGTGCCAGCAGCTGGTTCAGCGGGAGTTCCCAAGAGACCCAGTACTTC. The chain couples TRBV7-6 to TRBJ2-5, with TRBD2 matching 8 bases. The CDR3 contains 16 residues. CDR1 and CDR2 (germline): SGHVS, FNYEAQ. V lost 4 bases to trimming and J lost 1 base; unmatched junction nucleotides: 8.